This T cell receptor beta chain was captured by sequencing in a study of T cell changes during pregnancy in multiple sclerosis. There are 17 residues in the CDR3. The V and J ends lost 0 bases and 4 bases, in that order; junction bases with no gene match: 9. CDR1 and CDR2 from the germline V gene are LGHNA and YSLEER. The repertoire was sequenced with immunoSEQ multiplex PCR; TCRdb's copy has only in-frame clones and lacks some. The table has 40,000 to 50,000 clones, approximately 90% seen once; the top ten hold about 0.65%. This receptor was obtained from a female donor with multiple sclerosis, enrolled in a pregnancy study. The starting material was CD4+ T cells from peripheral blood mononuclear cells, obtained before pregnancy. V usage is TRBV4-3 and J usage is TRBJ2-3; 8 nucleotides line up with TRBD1. The DNA for the CDR3 is TGCGCCAGCAGCCAAGATCGGCCAGGGGGCTCATCAGATACGCAGTATTTT. It translates to CASSQDRPGGSSDTQYF.